This TCR beta chain was sequenced in a study of T-cell memory formation after mild COVID-19. Study-wide results and limits: Of the contracting clones, CD4+ ones lay mainly in CM and EM, and CD8+ ones in EMRA.

The V end lost 2 bases, the J end lost 2 bases, and 12 bases lay between the germline ends. Germline-derived CDR1 and CDR2 are SGDLS and YYNGEE. CDR3 length: 15 residues. In the case of this clonotype: Its antigen is unknown.

Amplification by 5'RACE using constant-segment primers produced TCR alpha and TCR beta cDNA libraries that carried sample barcodes and UMIs. From the 5' RACE reads, TCRdb called clonotypes with MiXCR, one entry per CDR3 protein. The sample has 120,000 or so distinct CDR3 sequences, more than 15% seen once. Sequencing was done on a sample of PBMCs or a T cell subset sorted from them (not recorded which). The receptor's source is a man younger than 35 who had mild COVID-19 (a few samples of this study predate the infection). Cell type and time point are not known. The chain couples TRBV9 to TRBJ2-3; weak D call: TRBD1 (6 bases). CDR3 sequence: CASSVSPGHTDTQYF. In nucleotides, the CDR3 is TGTGCCAGCAGCGTTTCCCCGGGACACACAGATACGCAGTATTTT. The complete variable domain, with remaining parts taken from reference TRBV9 and TRBJ2-3, reads DSGVTQTPKHLITATGQRVTLRCSPRSGDLSVYWYQQSLDQGLQFLIQYYNGEERAKGNILERFSAQQFPDLHSELNLSSLELGDSALYFCASSVSPGHTDTQYFGPGTRLTVL.